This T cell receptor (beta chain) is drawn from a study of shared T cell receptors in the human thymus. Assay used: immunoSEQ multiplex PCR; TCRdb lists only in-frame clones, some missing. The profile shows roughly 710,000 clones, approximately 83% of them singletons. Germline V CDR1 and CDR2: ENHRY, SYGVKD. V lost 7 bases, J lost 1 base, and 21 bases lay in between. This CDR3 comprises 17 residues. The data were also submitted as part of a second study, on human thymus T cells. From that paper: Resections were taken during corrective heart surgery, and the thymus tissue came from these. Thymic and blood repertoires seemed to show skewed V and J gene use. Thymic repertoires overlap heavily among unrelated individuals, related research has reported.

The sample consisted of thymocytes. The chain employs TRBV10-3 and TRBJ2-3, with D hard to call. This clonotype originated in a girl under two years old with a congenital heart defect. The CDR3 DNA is TGTGCCATCAAACCCATGGCTGACTCCACTCGCACAGATACGCAGTATTTT. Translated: CAIKPMADSTRTDTQYF.